The 9 T cell receptor beta chains below all came from one sample that was sequenced in a study of T-cell memory formation after mild COVID-19. TCRdb re-analysed the 5' RACE reads in MiXCR, keeping a single row per CDR3 protein. The sample has tens of thousands of distinct CDR3 sequences, around 10% seen once. The sequencing sample was made of PBMCs or a T cell subset sorted from them (not recorded which). Receptors originate from a man younger than 35 who had mild COVID-19 (a few samples of this study predate the infection). Cell type and time point are not known.

The chain uses TRBV25-1 and TRBJ1-2, with 10 bases lining up with TRBD1. Germline trimming cut 2 bases from V and 5 bases from J; bases unmatched to any gene: 5. CDR3 length: 15 amino acids. The germline V gene encodes CDR1 MGHDK and CDR2 SYGVNS. CDR3 DNA sequence: TGTGCCAGCAGTGAACCGGGACAGGGGATTTATGGCTACACCTTC. Encoded protein: CASSEPGQGIYGYTF.

This clonotype was counted only a few times. The V gene is TRBV9, the J gene TRBJ2-1, with unresolved D. Germline CDR1 reads SGDLS; CDR2 reads YYNGEE. CDR3 length: 15 amino acids. The V end lost 0 bases, the J end lost 6 bases, and 13 bases lay between the germline ends. This CDR3 is CASSVAASEGNEQFF. CDR3 DNA sequence: TGTGCCAGCAGCGTAGCGGCTAGTGAAGGCAATGAGCAGTTCTTC.

This clonotype was seen repeatedly, ten times or more. The rearrangement uses TRBV7-2 and TRBJ2-5; unclear D gene. The CDR3 consists of 16 residues. Germline CDR1 reads SGHTA; CDR2 reads FQGNSA. V lost 2 bases, J lost 5 bases, and 18 bases lay in between. Here the CDR3 reads CASSLLGRIGSETQYF. In DNA, the CDR3 is TGTGCCAGCAGCTTACTGGGCAGAATAGGCTCCGAGACCCAGTACTTC.

The chain employs TRBV7-9 and TRBJ2-1; D is possibly TRBD2 (7 bases). Germline V CDR1 and CDR2: SEHNR, FQNEAQ (reference sequence). The length of the CDR3 is 16 residues. Deletions cut 6 bases from V and 10 bases from J, with 25 bases between. The CDR3 DNA reads as TGTGCCAGCAGTTCTGTAGAGGGGGGGACCTCCGAAGAGCAGTTCTTC. It codes for CASSSVEGGTSEEQFF.

J is TRBJ1-2 and V is TRBV4-1; D possibly corresponds to TRBD1 (5 bases). Trimming removed 0 bases from V and 2 bases from J, with 13 bases in between. The CDR3 is 16 amino acids. Per germline, CDR1 MGHRA and CDR2 YSYEKL. The CDR3, as DNA: TGCGCCAGCAGCCAAGACCCCGGGGGAACGAACTATGGCTACACCTTC. This sequence encodes CASSQDPGGTNYGYTF.

The chain links TRBV20-1 to TRBJ1-1; 7 nucleotides match TRBD1. The CDR3 consists of 13 residues. V was pared by 5 bases and J by 3 bases, with 6 bases of the junction left unmatched. CDR1 DFQATT and CDR2 SNEGSKA come from the germline V gene (reference sequence). CDR3 DNA sequence: TGCAGTGCTGGGAAGGGGGCTTACACTGAAGCTTTCTTT. Its translation: CSAGKGAYTEAFF.

The CDR3 protein is CASSLLAEPTDTQYF. The CDR3 DNA reads TGTGCCAGCAGTCTTCTAGCGGAACCCACAGATACGCAGTATTTT. The chain joins TRBV28 to TRBJ2-3; TRBD2 agrees at 7 bases. Per germline, CDR1 MDHEN and CDR2 SYDVKM. This CDR3 contains 15 residues. V was clipped by 5 bases and J by 2 bases; unmatched bases: 7. The entire variable domain, with the rest obtained from reference TRBV28 and TRBJ2-3, is as follows: DVKVTQSSRYLVKRTGEKVFLECVQDMDHENMFWYRQDPGLGLRLIYFSYDVKMKEKGDIPEGYSVSREKKERFSLILESASTNQTSMYLCASSLLAEPTDTQYFGPGTRLTVL.

V is TRBV7-2 and J is TRBJ1-1, with D uncertain. The CDR3 runs to 13 residues. V was clipped by 5 bases and J by 7 bases, with 14 bases between them. The germline V gene has CDR1 SGHTA and CDR2 FQGNSA. This CDR3 is CASSTRSAGEAFF. The CDR3 DNA follows: TGTGCCAGCAGCACCAGATCGGCGGGTGAAGCTTTCTTT.

This clonotype was detected only a few times. This chain connects TRBV5-1 to TRBJ1-1; D ambiguous. The CDR3 is made up of 15 amino acids. V lost 5 bases and J 0 bases, leaving 14 bases between the germline ends. Germline V CDR1 and CDR2: SGHRS, YFSETQ. DNA for the CDR3: TGCGCCAGCAGTCCCAACAACGCGGTGAACACTGAAGCTTTCTTT. Protein sequence: CASSPNNAVNTEAFF.